This TCR beta chain is from a study of blood T cell repertoires in COVID-19. Study at large: Italy, Spain and the United States were the sources of the convalescent and acute COVID-19 samples. From T cells, B-cell-depleted T cells, or PBMCs came the material, which was cDNA or gDNA.

This CDR3 has 17 residues. J was trimmed by 4 bases and V by 3 bases; bases with no gene match: 14. Germline V gives CDR1 LGHNA, CDR2 YNFKEQ. In the authors' workflow: Amplification with reference gene primers provided the estimates of nucleated cell counts. The protocol was immunoSEQ multiplex PCR, while the TCRdb copy is restricted to in-frame clones and leaves out a portion. The D gene and trimming were derived from the DNA, and the V and J assignments and clone size from that table. The profile shows around 87,000 clones, 75% to 90% of them singletons. The chain is built from TRBV4-2 and TRBJ2-7, with 8 bases aligning to TRBD2. Sequenced input: peripheral blood. The source of this sequence is a human donor with active COVID-19. The donor label of this sample is uncertain. CDR3 bases: TGTGCCAGCAGCCACCAGGCCGGCGGGGGGTCCATATACGAGCAGTACTTC. Translation gives CASSHQAGGGSIYEQYF.